This T cell receptor (beta chain) comes out of a study of cytomegalovirus exposure and HLA in healthy donors. Study in general: Samples from HLA-typed donors yielded about 85 million unique TCRs in an early data release. General study findings and limits: No immune exposure information besides CMV serostatus was available. TRBV6-2, TRBV6-3 and some other V segments were unresolvable in 87-base-pair reads.

The CDR3 loop spans 16 amino acids. Germline V CDR1 and CDR2: KGHSH, LQKENI. Germline trimming cut 1 base from V and 5 bases from J; bases unmatched to any gene: 10. About this clone itself: What it binds is unknown.

Unrecorded immune exposures were likely, despite nominal health at sampling. The PCR was carried out with 60 Vbeta primers and 13 Jbeta primers. TCRdb keeps only in-frame clones here, not all; method: immunoSEQ multiplex PCR. This sample's clone table lists 65,000 to 90,000 clones. Sequencing used PBMCs. The origin of this receptor is a female donor in good health and CMV-seropositive. The genes are TRBV18 and TRBJ1-2, with 7 bases lining up with TRBD1. DNA for the CDR3: TGTGCCAGCTCACCACGCTCCCCGGGACAGCAATATGGCTACACCTTC. Translating it yields CASSPRSPGQQYGYTF.